This is a list of T cell receptor beta chains from one sample in a study of cytomegalovirus exposure and HLA in healthy donors. Libraries were prepared by immunoSEQ multiplex PCR; TCRdb keeps only in-frame clonotypes and omits some of them. The data show some 210,000 clones, around 73% seen once. Specimen: PBMCs. The receptors derive from a woman aged 25 to 39 in good health and CMV-seropositive. The CDR3 runs from the conserved cysteine through the conserved F or W. Fields, in order: clone size, J gene, V gene, D gene, CDR3 protein, CDR3 DNA. The D gene is left open where the match is weak. Clone size, where shown, is once, few, many, or a class for clones that have expanded.

clone_size: -; j_call: TRBJ2-1; v_call: TRBV28; d_call: TRBD2; cdr3_aa: CASNILAGTTSNEQFF; cdr3_nt: TGTGCCAGCAATATTTTAGCGGGGACGACTTCGAATGAGCAGTTCTTC
clone_size: -; j_call: TRBJ2-3; v_call: TRBV7-2; d_call: TRBD2; cdr3_aa: CATGTNTDTQYF; cdr3_nt: TGTGCCACCGGGACTAACACAGATACGCAGTATTTT
clone_size: -; j_call: TRBJ2-2; v_call: TRBV4-2; d_call: -; cdr3_aa: CASSQGFGGNTGELFF; cdr3_nt: TGTGCCAGCAGCCAAGGATTCGGCGGGAACACCGGGGAGCTGTTTTTT
clone_size: -; j_call: TRBJ2-7; v_call: TRBV28; d_call: -; cdr3_aa: CASSLSIPTYEQYF; cdr3_nt: TGTGCCAGCAGTTTATCTATCCCGACCTACGAGCAGTACTTC
clone_size: -; j_call: TRBJ2-7; v_call: TRBV7-2; d_call: TRBD2; cdr3_aa: CASSLGGLAGAGEQYF; cdr3_nt: TGTGCCAGCAGCTTAGGAGGACTAGCGGGAGCGGGGGAGCAGTACTTC
clone_size: -; j_call: TRBJ1-3; v_call: TRBV28; d_call: -; cdr3_aa: CASSHWTASGNTIYF; cdr3_nt: TGTGCCAGCAGTCATTGGACAGCATCTGGAAACACCATATATTTT
clone_size: few; j_call: TRBJ1-2; v_call: TRBV28; d_call: TRBD1; cdr3_aa: CASKEGTGARYGYTF; cdr3_nt: TGTGCCAGCAAAGAGGGGACAGGGGCTCGCTATGGCTACACCTTC
clone_size: -; j_call: TRBJ1-1; v_call: TRBV27; d_call: TRBD1; cdr3_aa: CASSLDRGGNTEAFF; cdr3_nt: TGTGCCAGCAGTTTAGACAGGGGGGGAAACACTGAAGCTTTCTTT
clone_size: -; j_call: TRBJ1-4; v_call: TRBV5-1; d_call: TRBD1; cdr3_aa: CASRHRDRGNEKLFF; cdr3_nt: TGCGCCAGCAGGCATCGGGACAGGGGGAATGAAAAACTGTTTTTT
clone_size: -; j_call: TRBJ1-1; v_call: TRBV7-9; d_call: TRBD1; cdr3_aa: CASSRQGRHAEAFF; cdr3_nt: TGTGCCAGCAGCCGACAGGGCCGGCACGCTGAAGCTTTCTTT
clone_size: -; j_call: TRBJ1-5; v_call: TRBV18; d_call: TRBD1; cdr3_aa: CASSRGDRDQPQHF; cdr3_nt: TGTGCCAGCTCACGGGGGGACAGGGATCAGCCCCAGCATTTT
clone_size: -; j_call: TRBJ2-7; v_call: TRBV6-6; d_call: -; cdr3_aa: CASSLTGEQYF; cdr3_nt: TGTGCCAGCAGCCTAACTGGCGAGCAGTACTTC
clone_size: few; j_call: TRBJ2-2; v_call: TRBV5-1; d_call: -; cdr3_aa: CASSNTGKWNTGELFF; cdr3_nt: TGCGCCAGCAGCAATACCGGGAAATGGAACACCGGGGAGCTGTTTTTT
clone_size: -; j_call: TRBJ1-2; v_call: TRBV27; d_call: -; cdr3_aa: CASSLGGGLDYGYTF; cdr3_nt: TGTGCCAGCAGTTTGGGAGGTGGCCTTGACTATGGCTACACCTTC
clone_size: -; j_call: TRBJ1-4; v_call: TRBV28; d_call: TRBD1; cdr3_aa: CASSPGQGRGWEKLFF; cdr3_nt: TGTGCCAGCAGTCCCGGACAGGGAAGGGGTTGGGAAAAACTGTTTTTT
clone_size: once; j_call: TRBJ1-2; v_call: TRBV6-5; d_call: TRBD1; cdr3_aa: CASHYSGGNGYTF; cdr3_nt: TGTGCCAGCCACTATTCAGGGGGCAATGGCTACACCTTC
clone_size: -; j_call: TRBJ1-1; v_call: TRBV5-1; d_call: -; cdr3_aa: CASSFVRGMNTEAFF; cdr3_nt: TGCGCCAGCAGCTTTGTAAGGGGGATGAACACTGAAGCTTTCTTT
clone_size: -; j_call: TRBJ1-2; v_call: TRBV7-2; d_call: -; cdr3_aa: CASSPYRTDNYGYTF; cdr3_nt: TGTGCCAGCAGCCCCTATCGGACAGATAACTATGGCTACACCTTC
clone_size: once; j_call: TRBJ1-1; v_call: TRBV6-5; d_call: -; cdr3_aa: CASSRGEHTEAFF; cdr3_nt: TGTGCCAGCAGCCGCGGCGAACACACTGAAGCTTTCTTT
clone_size: few; j_call: TRBJ1-5; v_call: TRBV5-8; d_call: TRBD1; cdr3_aa: CASSGGTESNQPQHF; cdr3_nt: TGTGCCAGCAGCGGGGGGACAGAATCGAATCAGCCCCAGCATTTT
clone_size: -; j_call: TRBJ2-7; v_call: TRBV7-2; d_call: TRBD1; cdr3_aa: CASSLGPGGYGSRLNEQYF; cdr3_nt: TGTGCCAGCAGCTTAGGCCCAGGGGGCTACGGGAGCCGCTTGAATGAGCAGTACTTC
clone_size: -; j_call: TRBJ1-4; v_call: TRBV4-2; d_call: -; cdr3_aa: CASSQVRQAEKLFF; cdr3_nt: TGTGCCAGCAGCCAAGTTCGACAGGCGGAGAAACTGTTTTTT
clone_size: -; j_call: TRBJ2-1; v_call: TRBV30; d_call: -; cdr3_aa: CAWSEDSYNEQFF; cdr3_nt: TGTGCCTGGTCTGAGGACAGCTACAATGAGCAGTTCTTC
clone_size: -; j_call: TRBJ2-7; v_call: TRBV5-1; d_call: -; cdr3_aa: CASSLESRFYEQYF; cdr3_nt: TGCGCCAGCAGCTTGGAGTCCAGATTCTACGAGCAGTACTTC
clone_size: once; j_call: TRBJ2-3; v_call: TRBV7-7; d_call: -; cdr3_aa: CASAQGGTRTDTQYF; cdr3_nt: TGTGCCAGCGCACAGGGGGGGACCCGCACAGATACGCAGTATTTT
clone_size: few; j_call: TRBJ2-5; v_call: TRBV7-6; d_call: TRBD2; cdr3_aa: CASSLGLAGLQETQYF; cdr3_nt: TGTGCCAGCAGCCTCGGACTAGCGGGGCTCCAAGAGACCCAGTACTTC
clone_size: -; j_call: TRBJ2-5; v_call: TRBV15; d_call: -; cdr3_aa: CATSRDRAGKQETQYF; cdr3_nt: TGTGCCACCAGCAGAGATAGGGCAGGGAAACAAGAGACCCAGTACTTC
clone_size: -; j_call: TRBJ1-3; v_call: TRBV6-1; d_call: -; cdr3_aa: CASSPQGDGNTIYF; cdr3_nt: TGTGCCAGCAGTCCGCAGGGTGATGGAAACACCATATATTTT
clone_size: -; j_call: TRBJ1-2; v_call: TRBV5-6; d_call: -; cdr3_aa: CASSLAPRGQKYGYAF; cdr3_nt: TGTGCCAGCAGCTTGGCCCCCCGGGGTCAGAAGTATGGCTACGCCTTC